Listed here are 7 T cell receptor beta chains from one sample, sequenced in a study of blood T cells in healthy people across ages. A second PCR, run for roughly 7 to 11 cycles, used a sample-barcoded 5' primer plus a J-beta primer mix. One entry per CDR3 protein, called by TCRdb with MiXCR from the 5' RACE reads. This table has 800,000 to 1,300,000 distinct CDR3 sequences, about 23% appearing once. The same data also contributed to another study, on T cells of mothers and their children.

Sequenced: blood. The receptor set was obtained from a girl aged 2-9 years in good health.

This chain links TRBV7-9 with TRBJ2-5, with a possible D match to TRBD2 (6 bases). The J call may be mistaken, given a closer DNA end match to TRBJ2-7. The CDR3 contains 15 residues. Germline V lookup: CDR1 SEHNR, CDR2 FQNEAQ (reference sequence). The CDR3 is CASSPREMTSYEQYF. The CDR3 DNA reads as TGTGCCAGCAGCCCTCGGGAGATGACCTCCTACGAGCAGTACTTC.

This chain uses TRBV5-6 with TRBJ2-3, with 8 bases matching TRBD2. The CDR3 extends over 16 amino acids. Germline loops: CDR1 SGHDT, CDR2 YYEEEE. The ends lost 3 bases at V and 2 bases at J; junction bases unmatched: 8. CDR3 in amino acids: CASSSLSGGNTDTQYF. CDR3 coding DNA: TGTGCCAGCAGCTCTCTAAGCGGGGGCAACACAGATACGCAGTATTTT.

J is TRBJ2-5 and V is TRBV27, with unresolved D. The end of the DNA aligns better with TRBJ2-7, so the J call may be wrong. The CDR3 has 16 residues. The V gene's germline CDR1 is MNHEY and CDR2 SMNVEV (reference sequence). The CDR3 is CASSLSRGNLDYEQYF. The CDR3 region has the DNA TGTGCCAGCAGTTTATCGAGAGGTAACCTGGACTACGAGCAGTACTTC.

This clonotype was counted between two and nine times. CDR3 protein: CASSLLAAGGRGGELFF. The CDR3 DNA sequence: TGTGCCAGCAGCTTACTTGCCGCGGGAGGCCGAGGCGGGGAGCTGTTTTTT. The chain employs TRBV7-9 and TRBJ2-2; 8 bases map to TRBD2. The ends lost 2 bases at V and 7 bases at J; junction bases unmatched: 12. Germline-derived CDR1 and CDR2 are SEHNR and FQNEAQ (reference sequence). The CDR3 has 17 amino acids. The full variable domain, with the rest looked up from reference TRBV7-9 and TRBJ2-2, is DTGVSQNPRHKITKRGQNVTFRCDPISEHNRLYWYRQTLGQGPEFLTYFQNEAQLEKSRLLSDRFSAERPKGSFSTLEIQRTEQGDSAMYLCASSLLAAGGRGGELFFGEGSRLTVL.

This clonotype came up a few times. The CDR3 sequence is CASSPPETYQQTQYF. As DNA, the CDR3 is TGTGCCAGCAGCCCCCCAGAGACCTATCAGCAGACCCAGTACTTC. The chain is built from TRBV7-9 and TRBJ2-5; no clear D gene. Trimming stripped 5 bases from V and 6 bases from J, with 19 bases between. The CDR3 sequence is 15 residues long. The germline gives CDR1 SEHNR, CDR2 FQNEAQ (reference sequence).

This clonotype was detected a few times. The J gene is TRBJ1-1, the V gene TRBV4-1; 9 bases agree with TRBD1. Germline assignment: CDR1 MGHRA and CDR2 YSYEKL. The CDR3 extends over 14 amino acids. With 5 bases clipped from V and 4 bases from J, the junction kept 5 bases outside the gene matches. CDR3 coding DNA: TGCGCCAGCAGCTTCCTGACAGGGGGCACTGAAGCTTTCTTT. It encodes CASSFLTGGTEAFF.

In its sample, this clonotype was seen a few times. V usage is TRBV12-3 or TRBV12-4 and J usage is TRBJ2-5; D unresolved. Trimming cost V 0 bases and J 3 bases, with 8 bases left between them. The CDR3 length is 14 residues. CDR3 sequence: CASSLAPAEETQYF. In nucleotides, the CDR3 is TGTGCCAGCAGTTTAGCGCCCGCCGAAGAGACCCAGTACTTC.